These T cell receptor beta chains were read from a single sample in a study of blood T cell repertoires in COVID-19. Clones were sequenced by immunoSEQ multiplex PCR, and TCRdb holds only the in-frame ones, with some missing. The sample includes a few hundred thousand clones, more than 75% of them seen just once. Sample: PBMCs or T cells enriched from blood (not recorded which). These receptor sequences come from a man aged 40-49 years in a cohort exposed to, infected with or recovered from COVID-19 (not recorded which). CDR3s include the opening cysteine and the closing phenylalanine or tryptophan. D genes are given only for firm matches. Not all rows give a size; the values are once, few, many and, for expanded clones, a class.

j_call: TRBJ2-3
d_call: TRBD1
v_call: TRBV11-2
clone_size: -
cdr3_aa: CASSSTGTGSTDTQYF
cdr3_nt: TGTGCCAGCAGCTCGACCGGGACAGGGAGCACAGATACGCAGTATTTT

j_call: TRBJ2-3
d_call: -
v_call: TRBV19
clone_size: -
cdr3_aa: CASSIYLDPDTQYF
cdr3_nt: TGTGCCAGTAGTATATATTTAGATCCAGATACGCAGTATTTT

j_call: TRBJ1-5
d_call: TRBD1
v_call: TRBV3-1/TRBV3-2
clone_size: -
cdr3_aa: CASSLGQGAGQPQHF
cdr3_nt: TGTGCCAGCAGCCTGGGACAGGGGGCAGGTCAGCCCCAGCATTTT

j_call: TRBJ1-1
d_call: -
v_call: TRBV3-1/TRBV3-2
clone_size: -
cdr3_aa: CASSQVRNWYGAFF
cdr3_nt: TGTGCCAGCAGCCAAGTGAGGAATTGGTACGGAGCTTTCTTT

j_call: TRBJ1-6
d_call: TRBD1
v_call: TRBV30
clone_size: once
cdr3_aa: CAWSDYFNRGAYNSPLHF
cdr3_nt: TGTGCCTGGAGTGATTATTTTAACAGGGGTGCCTATAATTCACCCCTCCACTTT

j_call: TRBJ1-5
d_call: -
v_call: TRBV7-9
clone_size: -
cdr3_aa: CASSYRGNQPQHF
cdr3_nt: TGTGCCAGCAGCTACAGGGGCAATCAGCCCCAGCATTTT

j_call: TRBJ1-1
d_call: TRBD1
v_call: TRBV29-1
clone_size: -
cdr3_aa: CSGTGALRAEAFF
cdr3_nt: TGCAGCGGTACAGGGGCGCTAAGGGCTGAAGCTTTCTTT

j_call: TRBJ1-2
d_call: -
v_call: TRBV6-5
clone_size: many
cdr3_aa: CASSPLRESGGYTF
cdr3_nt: TGTGCCAGCAGTCCACTCAGGGAATCGGGTGGCTACACCTTC

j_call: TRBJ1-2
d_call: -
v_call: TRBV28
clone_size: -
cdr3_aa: CASTTAVGGYTF
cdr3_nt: TGTGCCAGCACAACAGCGGTCGGGGGCTACACCTTC

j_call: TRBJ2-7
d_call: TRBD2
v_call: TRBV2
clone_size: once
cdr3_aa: CASSPSGFSYEQYF
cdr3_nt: TGTGCCAGCAGCCCTAGCGGCTTCTCCTACGAGCAGTACTTC

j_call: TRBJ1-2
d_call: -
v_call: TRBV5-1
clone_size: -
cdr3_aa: CASSLLGEGGYTF
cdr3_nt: TGCGCCAGCAGCTTGTTGGGCGAGGGTGGCTACACCTTC

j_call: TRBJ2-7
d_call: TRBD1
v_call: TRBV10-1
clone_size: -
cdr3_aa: CASSDPGQGDYEQYF
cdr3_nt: TGCGCCAGCAGCGACCCCGGACAGGGGGATTACGAGCAGTACTTC